This entry lists 22 T cell receptor beta chains sequenced from one sample in a study of shared clonotypes between healthy human individuals. TCRdb's copy holds only in-frame clones and misses some; the assay was immunoSEQ multiplex PCR. The sample has 600,000 to 750,000 clones; 90% are singletons. Sequenced sample: memory CD8+ T cells from PBMCs. The subset denotes: CD45RO+ cells pooled with CCR7-negative TemRA cells. These receptor sequences come from a man between 18 and 35 years old in good health. Some clones in this sample may be carry-over from other donors' samples.

V is TRBV7-3 and J is TRBJ2-3, with 7 bases identical to TRBD2. Germline trimming cut 2 bases from V and 4 bases from J; bases unmatched to any gene: 6. The CDR3 consists of 15 residues. CDR1 and CDR2 from the germline V gene are SGHTA and FQGTGA. DNA of the CDR3: TGTGCCAGCAGCTTACTTGGTACTAGCGCAGATACGCAGTATTTT. Its protein product is CASSLLGTSADTQYF.

This clone is a singleton in its sample. The CDR3 is CAPPGREDYEQYF. The CDR3 region has the DNA TGTGCCCCACCGGGCAGGGAAGACTACGAGCAGTACTTC. The chain recombines TRBV25-1 with TRBJ2-7; D might be TRBD1 (5 bases). The V and J ends lost 11 bases and 3 bases respectively, with 17 bases between them. This CDR3 is built from 13 residues. Germline CDR1 and CDR2: MGHDK and SYGVNS.

The count of this clone is one. The V call is TRBV28, the J call TRBJ2-5; D gene uncertain. Trimming stripped 6 bases from V and 1 base from J, with 9 bases between. Germline-derived CDR1 and CDR2 are MDHEN and SYDVKM. The CDR3 sequence is 13 residues long. CDR3 sequence: CASSGYFQETQYF. In DNA form, the CDR3 reads TGTGCCAGCAGCGGCTACTTCCAAGAGACCCAGTACTTC.

V usage is TRBV25-1 and J usage is TRBJ2-1; 10 bases align to TRBD1. With 3 bases clipped from V and 6 bases from J, the junction kept 2 bases outside the gene matches. The germline V gene has CDR1 MGHDK and CDR2 SYGVNS. The CDR3 extends over 14 amino acids. CDR3 in DNA: TGTGCCAGCAGTGACTGGACAGGGGGCAATGAGCAGTTCTTC. Translation gives CASSDWTGGNEQFF.

The rearrangement links TRBV29-1 to TRBJ2-7; D is possibly TRBD1 (6 bases). Per the germline V gene, CDR1 is SQVTM and CDR2 is ANQGSEA. CDR3 size: 14 residues. Trimming shortened V by 6 bases and J by 6 bases, and 21 bases separated the two germline ends. The CDR3 spells CSVDSRDGGLEQYF. CDR3 coding DNA: TGCAGCGTGGACAGTAGGGACGGTGGGCTCGAGCAGTACTTC.

The rearrangement joins TRBV11-2 to TRBJ2-3, with 8 bases that match TRBD2. Germline-derived CDR1 and CDR2 are SGHAT and FQNNGV. Trimming at V came to 3 bases and at J to 0 bases, leaving 5 bases not matched to a gene. This CDR3 spans 16 amino acids. The CDR3 region has the DNA TGTGCCAGCAGCTTTTGGACTAGCAGAAGCACAGATACGCAGTATTTT. Encoded protein: CASSFWTSRSTDTQYF.

This sequence joins TRBV7-9 and TRBJ2-2; no clear D gene. Trimming left V 7 bases short and J 6 bases short, with 12 bases between. The CDR3 runs 13 residues. Germline CDR1 is SEHNR and CDR2 is FQNEAQ (reference sequence). The CDR3 region has the DNA TGTGCCAGCACCTATGAATCCCCCGGGGAGCTGTTTTTT. Translating it yields CASTYESPGELFF.

The chain links TRBV28 to TRBJ2-1; 7 bases match TRBD2. The length of the CDR3 is 15 residues. Germline V CDR1 and CDR2: MDHEN, SYDVKM. V lost 3 bases, J lost 15 bases, and 17 bases stayed unmatched. This chain's CDR3 is CASSFRARTSLVGFF. The CDR3 nucleotides read TGTGCCAGCAGTTTTAGAGCCCGGACTAGTTTGGTAGGGTTCTTC. Complete variable domain (other parts from reference TRBV28 and TRBJ2-1): DVKVTQSSRYLVKRTGEKVFLECVQDMDHENMFWYRQDPGLGLRLIYFSYDVKMKEKGDIPEGYSVSREKKERFSLILESASTNQTSMYLCASSFRARTSLVGFFGPGTRLTVL.

The chain recombines TRBV4-3 with TRBJ2-7; D unresolved. Germline V lookup: CDR1 LGHNA, CDR2 YSLEER. The CDR3 runs to 14 residues. V was pared by 5 bases and J by 0 bases, with 11 bases between. CDR3 bases: TGCGCCAGCAGCGGAAGGGCGAACTCCTACGAGCAGTACTTC. Residues: CASSGRANSYEQYF.

The rearrangement joins TRBV5-6 to TRBJ1-2; D is perhaps TRBD1 (5 bases). This CDR3 is 15 amino acids long. The ends were cut back, 4 bases at V and 4 bases at J, with 17 bases in the middle. Germline lookup yields CDR1 SGHDT and CDR2 YYEEEE. The CDR3 DNA is TGTGCCAGCAGCCCGATGACAGAGGCCCCCTATGGCTACACCTTC. Residues: CASSPMTEAPYGYTF.

The chain has TRBV29-1 and TRBJ2-1, with 8 bases fitting TRBD2. Germline V gene data show CDR1 as SQVTM and CDR2 as ANQGSEA. This CDR3 is 14 amino acids long. J gave up 0 bases and V 3 bases, and 1 base lay outside the gene matches. CDR3 residues: CSVDREGSYNEQFF. The CDR3 DNA reads TGCAGCGTTGACCGGGAGGGCTCCTACAATGAGCAGTTCTTC.

The rearrangement uses TRBV29-1 and TRBJ1-2; D not resolved. The CDR3 has 11 residues. Deletions cut 5 bases from V and 7 bases from J, with 11 bases between. Germline V gene sequence: CDR1 SQVTM, CDR2 ANQGSEA. CDR3 DNA sequence: TGCAGCGTTACTTGGTTTCCTGGCTACACCTTC. It specifies CSVTWFPGYTF.

The V call is TRBV7-9, the J call TRBJ2-6; 10 bases are a match to TRBD1. This CDR3 is built from 18 residues. Germline values: CDR1 SEHNR, CDR2 FQNEAQ (reference sequence). V lost 5 bases and J lost 2; bases outside the gene matches: 9. The CDR3 region is CASSPRGQGRTGANVLTF. The CDR3, as DNA: TGTGCCAGCAGCCCCCGGGGACAGGGGAGGACTGGGGCCAACGTCCTGACTTTC.

The chain carries TRBV13 and TRBJ2-7; 8 bases are a match to TRBD1. Losses at the gene ends were 4 bases for V and 1 base for J; bases not matched to a gene: 18. The CDR3 contains 19 residues. Germline CDR1 PRHDT, CDR2 FYEKMQ (reference sequence). CDR3 in DNA: TGTGCCAGCAGCTCAGGGTCGGGCAGGGGGCATGATGGGTCCTACGAGCAGTACTTC. This sequence encodes CASSSGSGRGHDGSYEQYF.

Note on this clone: In the same sample, other DNA sequences code for this CDR3. This rearrangement joins TRBV6-5 to TRBJ2-7; 8 bases are shared with TRBD2. CDR3 size: 12 residues. Losses at the gene ends were 2 bases for V and 6 bases for J; bases not matched to a gene: 0. Germline values: CDR1 MNHEY, CDR2 SVGAGI. CDR3 region: CASSYRGGEQYF. The CDR3 DNA follows: TGTGCCAGCAGTTACCGGGGGGGCGAGCAGTACTTC.

The sample holds a few counts of this clone. This chain joins TRBV14 and TRBJ2-3; maybe TRBD1 (6 bases). Germline V gene data show CDR1 as SGHDN and CDR2 as FVKESK. V lost 1 base to trimming and J lost 0 bases, with 17 bases between them. CDR3 length equals 18 residues. Here the CDR3 DNA reads TGTGCCAGCAGCCAAGGAGGGGGACCGACGATCAGCACAGATACGCAGTATTTT. Its translation is CASSQGGGPTISTDTQYF.

The V gene is TRBV5-1, the J gene TRBJ2-7; 8 bases agree with TRBD1. The CDR3 is 15 residues long. Unmatched junction bases numbered 10, after V lost 3 bases and J lost 5 bases. The germline gives CDR1 SGHRS, CDR2 YFSETQ. DNA of the CDR3: TGCGCCAGCAGCTCCCGGGACAGGCTCCTAGACGAGCAGTACTTC. It translates to CASSSRDRLLDEQYF.

The chain joins TRBV7-8 to TRBJ2-1; D unresolved. Trimming cost V 1 base and J 0 bases, with 10 bases left between them. The CDR3 contains 16 residues. Germline CDR1 reads SGHVS; CDR2 reads FQNEAQ. The DNA of the CDR3 is TGTGCCAGCAGCTTAGGAACGGTCAGCTCCTACAATGAGCAGTTCTTC. Translating gives CASSLGTVSSYNEQFF.

In regard to this clone: Within the sample, other DNA sequences also encode this same CDR3. The chain couples TRBV7-9 to TRBJ2-1, with TRBD1 matching over 11 bases. This CDR3 comprises 15 residues. Germline assignment: CDR1 SEHNR and CDR2 FQNEAQ (reference sequence). Germline trimming cut 5 bases from V and 7 bases from J; bases unmatched to any gene: 7. CDR3 coding DNA: TGTGCCAGCAGCCGCGGACAGGGGGCTCGGAATGAGCAGTTCTTC. This codes for CASSRGQGARNEQFF. Drawing the rest from reference TRBV7-9 and TRBJ2-1, the complete variable domain is DTGVSQNPRHKITKRGQNVTFRCDPISEHNRLYWYRQTLGQGPEFLTYFQNEAQLEKSRLLSDRFSAERPKGSFSTLEIQRTEQGDSAMYLCASSRGQGARNEQFFGPGTRLTVL.

The rearrangement links TRBV6-1 to TRBJ2-7; 11 bases line up with TRBD2. Germline CDR1 is MNHNS and CDR2 is SASEGT. The J segment lost 5 bases and the V segment lost 4 bases, leaving 7 bases of the junction unmatched. The CDR3 has 15 residues. The DNA of the CDR3 is TGTGCCAGCAGTGCTCTAGCGGGAGGTTGGGACGAGCAGTACTTC. Translation: CASSALAGGWDEQYF.

The genes are TRBV10-3 and TRBJ2-1, with D unclear. Trimming took off 3 bases at V and 12 bases at J, with 21 bases between the two ends. Germline V gene lookup returns CDR1 ENHRY and CDR2 SYGVKD. The length of the CDR3 is 15 residues. The CDR3 spells CAISDPKVPLVVQFF. CDR3 bases: TGTGCCATCAGTGACCCGAAGGTGCCTCTAGTGGTGCAGTTCTTC.

The chain uses TRBV6-1 and TRBJ2-5, with D possibly matching TRBD2 (5 bases). Germline CDR1 and CDR2: MNHNS and SASEGT. The CDR3 has 12 amino acids. The V gene lost 10 bases and the J gene lost 4 bases, with 13 bases spanning the gap. CDR3 bases: TGTGCCATGTCCGGACTGGGAGAGACCCAGTACTTC. Encoded protein: CAMSGLGETQYF.